This is a list of T cell receptor beta chains from one sample in a study of blood T cell repertoires in COVID-19. Repertoires were generated with immunoSEQ multiplex PCR, while TCRdb's copy carries only in-frame clones and drops some. This sample carries about 58,000 clones, 75% to 90% of them seen once, and the ten largest clones take approximately 9.2%. Material for sequencing was peripheral blood. These receptors came from a woman in her 70s with active COVID-19. The CDR3 runs from the conserved cysteine through the conserved F or W. Part of the rows lack a size; the others show once, few, many or a class for expanded clones.

-,TRBV18,CASSPPAGYVGTEAFF
-,TRBV11-2,CASRTNNEQFF
-,TRBV7-2,CSTRRRPDEKLFF
once,TRBV9,CASSVEVAAGWDIYF
-,TRBV28,CASSFLGQGRSTLHF
once,TRBV30,CAWMVGGAGYNEQFF
few,TRBV30,CAWIPSGRREQYF
-,TRBV18,CASSPGTSGSNEQFF
-,TRBV30,CAWSLSPDEQYF
-,TRBV9,CASCSGGLDTEAFF
-,TRBV30,CAWSVTHYEQYF
-,TRBV7-3,CASSATGGTEAFF
once,TRBV6-5,CASSYSRTYGYTF
-,TRBV7-9,CASEGASGKYNEQFF
-,TRBV7-9,CASSRSPGVTTGELFF
-,TRBV11-2,CASSLAQGLLGAEAFF
-,TRBV18,CASSPASGRSTDTQYF
-,TRBV19,CASRGQGAVGELFF
-,TRBV27,CASSLTAGTGAIYEQYF